Presented here are 10 T cell receptor beta chains from one specimen sequenced in a study of blood T cell repertoires in COVID-19. Here immunoSEQ multiplex PCR was the method, and the copy in TCRdb shows in-frame clones only, minus some. In the table there are hundreds of thousands of clones, about 87% of which are singletons. Source material: peripheral blood. These receptors all stem from a woman under 40 who had recovered from COVID-19.

This chain links TRBV28 with TRBJ1-1; no reliable D call. The germline gives CDR1 MDHEN, CDR2 SYDVKM. Trimming took 1 base from V and 3 from J, leaving 9 bases between them. The CDR3 is made up of 14 amino acids. DNA of the CDR3: TGTGCCAGCAGTTTATCTGGGCTTCACACTGAAGCTTTCTTT. Its protein is CASSLSGLHTEAFF.

The rearrangement uses TRBV5-4 and TRBJ1-1; possibly TRBD1 for D (6 bases). Trimming cost V 0 bases and J 4 bases, with 13 bases left between them. Germline V CDR1 and CDR2: SGHNT, YYREEE (reference sequence). The CDR3 sequence is 15 residues long. CDR3 coding DNA: TGTGCCAGCAGCTTGGGAGGGGGTTTGGTCACTGAAGCTTTCTTT. Its translation is CASSLGGGLVTEAFF.

V gene TRBV27 combines with J gene TRBJ1-2; possible D gene TRBD1, 5 bases. This CDR3 region has 12 residues. Deletions cut 7 bases from V and 8 bases from J, with 14 bases between. Germline V gives CDR1 MNHEY, CDR2 SMNVEV (reference sequence). The CDR3 DNA reads as TGTGCCAGCACGGGTGGGGGGATGGGCTACACCTTC. Its translation is CASTGGGMGYTF.

V gene TRBV6-2 or TRBV6-3 combines with J gene TRBJ1-3; D is uncertain. V lost 2 bases, J lost 0 bases, and 5 bases lay in between. CDR1 is MNHEY and CDR2 is SVGEGT in the germline V gene. The CDR3 extends over 14 amino acids. DNA for the CDR3: TGTGCCAGCAGTTACAGCTTCTCTGGAAACACCATATATTTT. Amino acids: CASSYSFSGNTIYF.

This chain joins TRBV12-3 or TRBV12-4 and TRBJ2-3; D not certain. The CDR3 consists of 12 residues. V lost 4 bases, J lost 4 bases, and 6 bases lay in between. The CDR3 here is CASSYSSDTQYF. CDR3 in DNA: TGTGCCAGCAGTTATAGTTCAGATACGCAGTATTTT.

The chain carries TRBV4-1 and TRBJ2-5, with TRBD2 as a possible D gene (5 bases). The CDR3 contains 14 residues. Trimming stripped 5 bases from V and 0 bases from J, with 10 bases between. Germline V gene sequence: CDR1 MGHRA, CDR2 YSYEKL. As DNA, the CDR3 is TGCGCCAGCAGCGCTACTAGTAACCAAGAGACCCAGTACTTC. Residues: CASSATSNQETQYF.

The CDR3: CASSRTGEGNQPQHF. The CDR3 DNA follows: TGTGCCAGCAGCCGGACAGGGGAAGGCAATCAGCCCCAGCATTTT. The chain combines TRBV6-5 with TRBJ1-5; 9 positions agree with TRBD1. Germline V gives CDR1 MNHEY, CDR2 SVGAGI. This CDR3 region has 15 residues. Germline trimming cut 6 bases from V and 2 bases from J; bases unmatched to any gene: 5.

V is TRBV6-5 and J is TRBJ2-7; D remains unclear. Trimming took off 7 bases at V and 1 base at J, with 2 bases between the two ends. The CDR3 extends over 10 amino acids. The germline gives CDR1 MNHEY, CDR2 SVGAGI. DNA of the CDR3: TGTGCCAGCACGTCCTACGAGCAGTACTTC. Its protein is CASTSYEQYF.

The gene calls are TRBV5-1 and TRBJ2-5, with D tentatively TRBD2 (5 bases). Germline loops: CDR1 SGHRS, CDR2 YFSETQ. Trimming stripped 7 bases from V and 1 base from J, with 20 bases between. CDR3 length: 16 residues. The CDR3 coding sequence is TGCGCCAGCGCATTGATCGCGGGCAGCCTCCAAGAGACCCAGTACTTC. Translation: CASALIAGSLQETQYF.

The chain uses TRBV7-8 and TRBJ1-2; weak D call: TRBD1 (6 bases). V lost 2 bases and J 8 bases, leaving 15 bases between the germline ends. The CDR3 loop spans 14 amino acids. Germline CDR1 is SGHVS and CDR2 is FQNEAQ. In nucleotides, the CDR3 is TGTGCCAGCAGCTTATTCGACAGGACGGGCGGCTACACCTTC. It specifies CASSLFDRTGGYTF.